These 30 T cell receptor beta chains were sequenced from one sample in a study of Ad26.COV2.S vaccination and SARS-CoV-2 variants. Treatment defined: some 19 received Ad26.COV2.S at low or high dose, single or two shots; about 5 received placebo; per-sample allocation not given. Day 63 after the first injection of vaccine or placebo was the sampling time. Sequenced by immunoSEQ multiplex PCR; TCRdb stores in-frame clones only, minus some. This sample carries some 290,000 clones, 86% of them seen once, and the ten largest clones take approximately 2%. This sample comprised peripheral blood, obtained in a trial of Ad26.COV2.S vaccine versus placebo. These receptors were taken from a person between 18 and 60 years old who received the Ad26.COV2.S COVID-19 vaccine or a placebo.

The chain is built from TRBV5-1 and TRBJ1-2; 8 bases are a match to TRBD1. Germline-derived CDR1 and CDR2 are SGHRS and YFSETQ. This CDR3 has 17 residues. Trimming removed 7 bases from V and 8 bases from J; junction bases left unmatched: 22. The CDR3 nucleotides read TGCGCCAGCTCCCTATCCCCGGGACAGGATTCCTCGGGGGGCTACACCTTC. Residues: CASSLSPGQDSSGGYTF.

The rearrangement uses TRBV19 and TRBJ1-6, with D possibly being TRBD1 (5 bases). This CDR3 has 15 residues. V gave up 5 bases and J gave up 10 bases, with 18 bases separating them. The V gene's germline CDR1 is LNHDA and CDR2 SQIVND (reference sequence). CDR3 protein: CASSPQRERGSPLHF. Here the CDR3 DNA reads TGTGCCAGTAGTCCCCAACGAGAGCGGGGGTCACCCCTCCACTTT.

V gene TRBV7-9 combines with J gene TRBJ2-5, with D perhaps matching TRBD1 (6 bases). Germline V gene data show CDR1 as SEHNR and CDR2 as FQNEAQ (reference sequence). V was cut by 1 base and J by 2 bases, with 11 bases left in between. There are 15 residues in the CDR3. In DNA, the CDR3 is TGTGCCAGCAGCTTAGTACAGGGTGGACAAGAGACCCAGTACTTC. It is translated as CASSLVQGGQETQYF.

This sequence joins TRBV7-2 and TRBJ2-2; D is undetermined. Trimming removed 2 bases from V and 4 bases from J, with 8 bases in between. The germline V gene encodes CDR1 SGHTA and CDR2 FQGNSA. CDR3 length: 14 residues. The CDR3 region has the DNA TGTGCCAGCAGCTTATTTCTAACCACCGGGGAGCTGTTTTTT. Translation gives CASSLFLTTGELFF.

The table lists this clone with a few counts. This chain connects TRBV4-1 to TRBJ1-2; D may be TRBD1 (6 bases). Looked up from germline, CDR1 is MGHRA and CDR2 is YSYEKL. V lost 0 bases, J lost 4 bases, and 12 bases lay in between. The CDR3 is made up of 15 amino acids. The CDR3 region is CASSQDGGRSYGYTF. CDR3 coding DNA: TGCGCCAGCAGCCAAGACGGGGGGCGTAGCTATGGCTACACCTTC.

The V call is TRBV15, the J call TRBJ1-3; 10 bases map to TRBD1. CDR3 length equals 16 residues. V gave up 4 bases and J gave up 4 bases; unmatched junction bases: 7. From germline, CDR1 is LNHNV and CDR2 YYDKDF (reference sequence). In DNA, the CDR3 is TGTGCCACCAGCATCGGACAGGGGGTACGCGGAAACACCATATATTTT. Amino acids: CATSIGQGVRGNTIYF.

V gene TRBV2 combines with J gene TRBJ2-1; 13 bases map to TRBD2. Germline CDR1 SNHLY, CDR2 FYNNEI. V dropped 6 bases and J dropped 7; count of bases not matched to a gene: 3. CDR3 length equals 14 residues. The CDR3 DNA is TGTGCCAGCAGGGGGACTAGCGGGGTTAATGAGCAGTTCTTC. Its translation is CASRGTSGVNEQFF.

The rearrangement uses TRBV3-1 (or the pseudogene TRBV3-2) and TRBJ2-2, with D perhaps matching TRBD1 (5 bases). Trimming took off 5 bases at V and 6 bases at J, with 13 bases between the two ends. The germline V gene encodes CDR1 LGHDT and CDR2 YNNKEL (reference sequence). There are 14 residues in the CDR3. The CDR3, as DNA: TGTGCCAGCAGCGTGACAGTGGGCCCCGGGGAGCTGTTTTTT. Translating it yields CASSVTVGPGELFF.

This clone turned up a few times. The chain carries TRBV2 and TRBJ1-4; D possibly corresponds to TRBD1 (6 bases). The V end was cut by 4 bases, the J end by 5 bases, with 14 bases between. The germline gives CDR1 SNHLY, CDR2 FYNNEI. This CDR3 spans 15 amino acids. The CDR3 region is CASSAGKGGNEKLFF. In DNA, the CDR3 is TGTGCCAGCAGTGCCGGAAAGGGGGGGAATGAAAAACTGTTTTTT.

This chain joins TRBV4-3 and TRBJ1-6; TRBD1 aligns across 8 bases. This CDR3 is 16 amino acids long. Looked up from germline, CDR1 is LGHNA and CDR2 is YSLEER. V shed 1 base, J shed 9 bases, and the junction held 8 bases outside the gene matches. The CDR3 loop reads CASSQGAQGAGSPLHF. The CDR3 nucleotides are TGCGCCAGCAGCCAAGGCGCCCAGGGGGCCGGTTCACCCCTCCACTTT.

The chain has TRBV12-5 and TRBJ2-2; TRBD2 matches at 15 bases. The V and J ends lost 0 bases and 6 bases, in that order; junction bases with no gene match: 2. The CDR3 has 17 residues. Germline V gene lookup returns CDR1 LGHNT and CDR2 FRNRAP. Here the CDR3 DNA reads TGTGCTAGTGGTTTGGTATGGACTAGCGGGGGGGCCGGGGAGCTGTTTTTT. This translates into CASGLVWTSGGAGELFF.

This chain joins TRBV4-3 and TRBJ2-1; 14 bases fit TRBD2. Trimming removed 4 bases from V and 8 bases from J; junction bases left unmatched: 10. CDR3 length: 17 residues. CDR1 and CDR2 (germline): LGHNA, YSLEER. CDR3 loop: CASSPPLTSGGAHEQFF. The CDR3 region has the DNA TGCGCCAGCAGCCCTCCCCTGACTAGCGGGGGGGCCCATGAGCAGTTCTTC.

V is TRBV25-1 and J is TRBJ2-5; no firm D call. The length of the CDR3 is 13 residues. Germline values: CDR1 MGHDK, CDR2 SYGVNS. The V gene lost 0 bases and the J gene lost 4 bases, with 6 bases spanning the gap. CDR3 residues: CASSEYYGETQYF. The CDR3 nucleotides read TGTGCCAGCAGTGAATACTATGGAGAGACCCAGTACTTC.

CDR3 in DNA: TGTGCCAGCAGTTTAGATAGAAATACGCAGTATTTT. As protein: CASSLDRNTQYF. This chain joins TRBV12-3 or TRBV12-4 and TRBJ2-3; the D is unclear. Trimming removed 1 base at V and 7 bases at J, with 6 bases between. This CDR3 region has 12 residues.

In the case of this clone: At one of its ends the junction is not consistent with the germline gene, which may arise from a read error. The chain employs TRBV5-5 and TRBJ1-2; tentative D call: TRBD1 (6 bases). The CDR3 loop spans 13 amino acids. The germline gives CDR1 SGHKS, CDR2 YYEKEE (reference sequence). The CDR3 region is CASGLTGNYGYTF. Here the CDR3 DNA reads TGTGCCAGCGGCTTAACAGGGAACTATGGCTACACCTTC.

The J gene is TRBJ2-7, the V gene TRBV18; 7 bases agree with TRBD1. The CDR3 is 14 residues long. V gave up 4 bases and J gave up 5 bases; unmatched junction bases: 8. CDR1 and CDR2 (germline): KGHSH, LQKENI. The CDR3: CASSLRQGPHEQYF. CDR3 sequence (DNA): TGTGCCAGCTCACTGAGACAGGGTCCCCACGAGCAGTACTTC. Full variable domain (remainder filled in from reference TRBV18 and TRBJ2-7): NAGVMQNPRHLVRRRGQEARLRCSPMKGHSHVYWYRQLPEEGLKFMVYLQKENIIDESGMPKERFSAEFPKEGPSILRIQQVVRGDSAAYFCASSLRQGPHEQYFGPGTRLTVT.

The CDR3 nucleotides are TGTGCCAGCTCACCACAAGGGGGACAGGCCGGAAACACCATATATTTT. Protein sequence: CASSPQGGQAGNTIYF. The chain is built from TRBV18 and TRBJ1-3, with 8 bases lining up with TRBD1. The length of the CDR3 is 16 residues. V shed 1 base and J 4 bases; nucleotides not matched to a gene: 6. Germline V gene sequence: CDR1 KGHSH, CDR2 LQKENI. Supplemented by reference TRBV18 and TRBJ1-3, the full variable domain reads NAGVMQNPRHLVRRRGQEARLRCSPMKGHSHVYWYRQLPEEGLKFMVYLQKENIIDESGMPKERFSAEFPKEGPSILRIQQVVRGDSAAYFCASSPQGGQAGNTIYFGEGSWLTVV.

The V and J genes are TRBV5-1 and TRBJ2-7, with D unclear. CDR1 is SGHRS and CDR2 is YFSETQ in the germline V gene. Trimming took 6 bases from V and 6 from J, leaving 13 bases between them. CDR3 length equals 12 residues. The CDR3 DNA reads TGCGCCAGCACCCCGGGTGGCGGCGAGCAGTACTTC. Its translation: CASTPGGGEQYF.

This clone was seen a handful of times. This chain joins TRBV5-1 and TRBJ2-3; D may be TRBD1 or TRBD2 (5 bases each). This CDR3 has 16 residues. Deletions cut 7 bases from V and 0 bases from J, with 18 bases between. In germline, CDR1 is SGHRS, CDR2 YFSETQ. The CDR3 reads CASRDPQLASTDTQYF. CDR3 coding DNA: TGCGCCAGCCGGGACCCTCAATTGGCTAGCACAGATACGCAGTATTTT. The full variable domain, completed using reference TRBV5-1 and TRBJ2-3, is KAGVTQTPRYLIKTRGQQVTLSCSPISGHRSVSWYQQTPGQGLQFLFEYFSETQRNKGNFPGRFSGRQFSNSRSEMNVSTLELGDSALYLCASRDPQLASTDTQYFGPGTRLTVL.

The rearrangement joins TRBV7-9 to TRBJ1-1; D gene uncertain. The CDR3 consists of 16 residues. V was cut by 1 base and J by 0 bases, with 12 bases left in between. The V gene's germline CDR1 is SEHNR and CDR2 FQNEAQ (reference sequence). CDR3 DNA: TGTGCCAGCAGCTTAGGGGCAGGAAACATGAACACTGAAGCTTTCTTT. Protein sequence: CASSLGAGNMNTEAFF.

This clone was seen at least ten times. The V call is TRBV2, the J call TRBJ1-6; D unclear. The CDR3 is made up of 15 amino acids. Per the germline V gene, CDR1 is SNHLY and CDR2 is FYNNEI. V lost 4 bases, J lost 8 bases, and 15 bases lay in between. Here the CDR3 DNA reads TGTGCCAGCAGTGCAATTGAGGCGCCCCATTCACCCCTCCACTTT. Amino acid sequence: CASSAIEAPHSPLHF. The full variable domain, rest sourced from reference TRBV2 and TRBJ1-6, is EPEVTQTPSHQVTQMGQEVILRCVPISNHLYFYWYRQILGQKVEFLVSFYNNEISEKSEIFDDQFSVERPDGSNFTLKIRSTKLEDSAMYFCASSAIEAPHSPLHFGNGTRLTVT.

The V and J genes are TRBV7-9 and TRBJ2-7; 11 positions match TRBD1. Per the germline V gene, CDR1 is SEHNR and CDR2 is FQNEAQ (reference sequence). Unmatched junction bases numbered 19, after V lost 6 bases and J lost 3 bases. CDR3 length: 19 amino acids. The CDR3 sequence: CASRPISRDRGRGLYEQYF. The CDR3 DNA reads TGTGCCAGCAGACCAATCAGCCGGGACAGGGGGAGAGGACTCTACGAGCAGTACTTC.

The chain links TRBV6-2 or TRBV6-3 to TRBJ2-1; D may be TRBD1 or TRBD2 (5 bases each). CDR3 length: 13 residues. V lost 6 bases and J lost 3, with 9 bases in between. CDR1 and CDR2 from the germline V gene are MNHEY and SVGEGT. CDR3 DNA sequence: TGTGCCAGCAGCTGGGACGGCTACAATGAGCAGTTCTTC. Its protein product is CASSWDGYNEQFF.

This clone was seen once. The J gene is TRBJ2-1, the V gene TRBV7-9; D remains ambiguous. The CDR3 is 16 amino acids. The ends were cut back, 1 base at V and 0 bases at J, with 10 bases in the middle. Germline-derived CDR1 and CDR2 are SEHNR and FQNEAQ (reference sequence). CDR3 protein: CASSLVGRSSYNEQFF. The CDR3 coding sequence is TGTGCCAGCAGCTTAGTAGGCAGAAGCTCCTACAATGAGCAGTTCTTC. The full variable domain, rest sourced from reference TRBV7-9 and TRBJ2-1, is DTGVSQNPRHKITKRGQNVTFRCDPISEHNRLYWYRQTLGQGPEFLTYFQNEAQLEKSRLLSDRFSAERPKGSFSTLEIQRTEQGDSAMYLCASSLVGRSSYNEQFFGPGTRLTVL.

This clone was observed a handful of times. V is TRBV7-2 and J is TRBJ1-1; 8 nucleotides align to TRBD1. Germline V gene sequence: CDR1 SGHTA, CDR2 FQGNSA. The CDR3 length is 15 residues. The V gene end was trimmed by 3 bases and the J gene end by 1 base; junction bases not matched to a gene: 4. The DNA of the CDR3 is TGTGCCAGCAGCTTCACCGGGACAGGGAACACTGAAGCTTTCTTT. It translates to CASSFTGTGNTEAFF.

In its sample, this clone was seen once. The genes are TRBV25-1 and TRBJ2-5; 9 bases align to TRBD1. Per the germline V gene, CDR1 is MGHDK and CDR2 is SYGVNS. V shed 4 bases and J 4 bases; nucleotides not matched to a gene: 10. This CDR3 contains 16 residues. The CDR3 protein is CASSAAPGQGLETQYF. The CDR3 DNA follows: TGTGCCAGCAGTGCCGCTCCCGGACAGGGGCTAGAGACCCAGTACTTC.

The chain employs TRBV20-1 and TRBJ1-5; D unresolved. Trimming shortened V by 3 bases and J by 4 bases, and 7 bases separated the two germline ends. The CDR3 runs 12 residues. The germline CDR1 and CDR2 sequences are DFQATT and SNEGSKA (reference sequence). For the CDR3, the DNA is TGCAGTGCTAGTCCTGGGAATCAGCCCCAGCATTTT. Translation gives CSASPGNQPQHF.

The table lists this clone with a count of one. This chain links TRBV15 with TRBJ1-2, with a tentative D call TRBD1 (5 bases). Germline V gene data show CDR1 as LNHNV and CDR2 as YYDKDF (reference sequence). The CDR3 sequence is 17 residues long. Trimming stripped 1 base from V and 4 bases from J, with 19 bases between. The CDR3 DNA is TGTGCCACCAGCAGAGGAGATTTGGACATACGGCTCTATGGCTACACCTTC. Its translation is CATSRGDLDIRLYGYTF.

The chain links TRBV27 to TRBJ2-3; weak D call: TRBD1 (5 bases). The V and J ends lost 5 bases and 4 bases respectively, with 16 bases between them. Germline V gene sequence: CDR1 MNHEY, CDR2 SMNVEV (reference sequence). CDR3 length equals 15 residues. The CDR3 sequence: CASSERWTPPDTQYF. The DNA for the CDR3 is TGTGCCAGCAGTGAGCGATGGACACCCCCAGATACGCAGTATTTT.

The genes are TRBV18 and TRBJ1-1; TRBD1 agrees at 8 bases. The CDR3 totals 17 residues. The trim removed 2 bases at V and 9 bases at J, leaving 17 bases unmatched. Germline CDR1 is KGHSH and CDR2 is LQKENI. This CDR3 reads CASSPYRGKGEKDKAFF. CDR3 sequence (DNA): TGTGCCAGCTCACCATACAGGGGGAAAGGAGAAAAGGACAAAGCTTTCTTT.